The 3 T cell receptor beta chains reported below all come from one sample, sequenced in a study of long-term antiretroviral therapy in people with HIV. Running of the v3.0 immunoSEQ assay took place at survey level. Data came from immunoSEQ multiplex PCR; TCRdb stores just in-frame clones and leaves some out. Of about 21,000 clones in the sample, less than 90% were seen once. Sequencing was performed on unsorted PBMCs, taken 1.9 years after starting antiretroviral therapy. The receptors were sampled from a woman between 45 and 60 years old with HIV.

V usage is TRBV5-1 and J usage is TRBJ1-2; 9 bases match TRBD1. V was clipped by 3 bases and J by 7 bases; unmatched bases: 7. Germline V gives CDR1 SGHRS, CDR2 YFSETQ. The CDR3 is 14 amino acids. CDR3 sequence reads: CASSSGQGRGGYTF. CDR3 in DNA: TGCGCCAGCAGCTCGGGACAGGGTCGAGGTGGCTACACCTTC.

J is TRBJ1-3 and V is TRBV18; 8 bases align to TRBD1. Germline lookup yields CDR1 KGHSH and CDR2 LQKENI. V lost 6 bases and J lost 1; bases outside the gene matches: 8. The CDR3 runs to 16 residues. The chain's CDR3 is CASSQGQVVSGNTIYF. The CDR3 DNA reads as TGTGCCAGCTCCCAGGGACAGGTCGTATCTGGAAACACCATATATTTT.

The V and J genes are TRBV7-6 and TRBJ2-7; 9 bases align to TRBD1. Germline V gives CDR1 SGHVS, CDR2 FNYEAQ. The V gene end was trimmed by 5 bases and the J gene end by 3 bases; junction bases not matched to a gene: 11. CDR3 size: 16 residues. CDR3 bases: TGTGCCAGCAGCAGCAGTCCGGGACAGGGACTCTACGAGCAGTACTTC. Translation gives CASSSSPGQGLYEQYF.